This TCR beta chain was captured by sequencing in a study of blood T cell repertoires in COVID-19. Overall study: Samples representing acute and convalescent COVID-19 were sourced from the United States, Italy and Spain. PBMCs, B-cell-depleted T cells, or T cells were the source of the cDNA or gDNA that made up the material.

The CDR3 has 14 amino acids. Per germline, CDR1 SGHAT and CDR2 FQNNGV. The trim removed 5 bases at V and 2 bases at J, leaving 5 bases unmatched. TCRdb's copy holds only in-frame clones and misses some; the assay was immunoSEQ multiplex PCR. The sample lists 45,000 to 65,000 clones, under 85% seen once, with 6.5% to 8.5% in the top ten. The rearrangement uses TRBV11-2 and TRBJ2-7, with 8 bases identical to TRBD1. Sample: peripheral blood. The TCR sequence derives from a man in his 70s with active COVID-19. CDR3 amino acids: CASSPNRGAYEQYF. In DNA form, the CDR3 reads TGTGCCAGCAGCCCGAACAGGGGGGCCTACGAGCAGTACTTC.